The 15 T cell receptor beta chains below all came from one sample that was sequenced in a study of memory CD8 T cells in hepatitis C reinfection. Clones were read by immunoSEQ multiplex PCR, and TCRdb kept only the in-frame ones, dropping some. This table has fewer than 50,000 clones, around nine tenths appearing once. As to time point: peak reinfection, 3 to 8 weeks after reinfection detection. Sorted cells were sequenced directly ex vivo without any in vitro expansion. Specimen: naive CD8+ T cells sorted from blood. These receptors came from a man aged 18-30 years with hepatitis C virus infection.

The chain employs TRBV27 and TRBJ2-7, with 9 nucleotides matching TRBD1. V lost 5 bases, J lost 3 bases, and 2 bases stayed unmatched. The CDR3 covers 13 residues. From germline, CDR1 is MNHEY and CDR2 SMNVEV (reference sequence). The CDR3 reads CASSRTGDYEQYF. CDR3 nucleotides: TGTGCCAGCAGTCGGACAGGGGACTACGAGCAGTACTTC.

The rearrangement links TRBV4-3 to TRBJ2-5, with TRBD2 matching over 7 bases. The CDR3 is 15 amino acids. Trimming at V came to 3 bases and at J to 2 bases, leaving 6 bases not matched to a gene. Per the germline V gene, CDR1 is LGHNA and CDR2 is YSLEER. The CDR3 DNA follows: TGCGCCAGCAGCCATACCGGGGGGTGGCAAGAGACCCAGTACTTC. Translation gives CASSHTGGWQETQYF.

The genes are TRBV7-9 and TRBJ2-2; 7 nucleotides agree with TRBD1. Germline V gene sequence: CDR1 SEHNR, CDR2 FQNEAQ (reference sequence). With V trimmed by 5 bases and J by 3 bases, 6 bases remained unmatched. The CDR3 totals 15 residues. The CDR3 reads CASSVETGYTGELFF. As DNA, the CDR3 is TGTGCCAGCAGCGTCGAGACAGGGTACACCGGGGAGCTGTTTTTT.

The chain has TRBV2 and TRBJ1-6; 8 bases are shared with TRBD1. The germline V gene encodes CDR1 SNHLY and CDR2 FYNNEI. The CDR3 is made up of 15 amino acids. V was pared by 8 bases and J by 7 bases, with 10 bases of the junction left unmatched. The CDR3 region has the DNA TGTGCCAGCGGAAGAGGACAGGGATGGAATTCACCCCTCCACTTT. Its translation is CASGRGQGWNSPLHF.

V usage is TRBV6-1 and J usage is TRBJ2-5, with TRBD2 matching over 7 bases. This CDR3 comprises 14 residues. CDR1 is MNHNS and CDR2 is SASEGT in the germline V gene. V was pared by 10 bases and J by 4 bases, with 12 bases of the junction left unmatched. The CDR3 DNA sequence: TGTGCCATCCAGGGACTATCATTTAGAGAGACCCAGTACTTC. It encodes CAIQGLSFRETQYF.

The chain is built from TRBV6-5 and TRBJ1-2, with D tentatively TRBD1 (6 bases). V was cut by 5 bases and J by 6 bases, with 16 bases left in between. CDR1 is MNHEY and CDR2 is SVGAGI in the germline V gene. The CDR3 contains 14 residues. This CDR3 reads CASSPILGADGYTF. CDR3 coding DNA: TGTGCCAGCAGTCCCATTTTGGGGGCTGATGGCTACACCTTC.

The chain couples TRBV4-1 to TRBJ2-7; D is perhaps TRBD2 (5 bases). Trimming left V 0 bases short and J 6 bases short, with 12 bases between. Germline loops: CDR1 MGHRA, CDR2 YSYEKL. There are 14 residues in the CDR3. CDR3 bases: TGCGCCAGCAGCCAAGAGGGGAGCTGGAGCGAGCAGTACTTC. Residues: CASSQEGSWSEQYF.

The chain is built from TRBV6-5 and TRBJ1-2; D unresolved. The CDR3 sequence is 13 residues long. V was pared by 4 bases and J by 10 bases, with 16 bases between. Germline CDR1 MNHEY, CDR2 SVGAGI. CDR3 region: CASSLVRFVDYTF. The CDR3 bases are TGTGCCAGCAGTTTAGTGCGTTTTGTTGACTACACCTTC.

This chain uses TRBV25-1 with TRBJ2-2; 7 nucleotides agree with TRBD1. The CDR3 spans 12 residues. The germline V gene encodes CDR1 MGHDK and CDR2 SYGVNS. The trim removed 7 bases at V and 7 bases at J, leaving 3 bases unmatched. CDR3 sequence: CASTWTGGELFF. DNA of the CDR3: TGTGCCAGCACATGGACAGGCGGGGAGCTGTTTTTT.

The chain joins TRBV4-1 to TRBJ2-1, with D perhaps matching TRBD1 (6 bases). From germline, CDR1 is MGHRA and CDR2 YSYEKL. The CDR3 is 17 amino acids. Trimming pared 1 base from V and 2 bases from J, leaving 15 bases between. The CDR3 is CASSQGSHRVAYNEQFF. The DNA of the CDR3 is TGCGCCAGCAGCCAAGGCTCACACAGGGTTGCCTACAATGAGCAGTTCTTC.

This rearrangement joins TRBV28 to TRBJ1-5, with 9 bases lining up with TRBD1. The CDR3 covers 14 residues. V was clipped by 5 bases and J by 6 bases; unmatched bases: 5. Germline V gene sequence: CDR1 MDHEN, CDR2 SYDVKM. The chain's CDR3 is CASSRRDRAQPQHF. The CDR3 DNA sequence: TGTGCCAGCAGTCGGCGGGACAGGGCTCAGCCCCAGCATTTT.

The chain is built from TRBV7-9 and TRBJ2-4, with D tentatively TRBD2 (6 bases). V was cut by 1 base and J by 0 bases, with 10 bases left in between. The germline V gene encodes CDR1 SEHNR and CDR2 FQNEAQ (reference sequence). This CDR3 contains 16 residues. The CDR3 spells CASSLDGGLAKNIQYF. For the CDR3, the DNA is TGTGCCAGCAGCTTAGACGGGGGACTAGCCAAAAACATTCAGTACTTC. Supplemented by reference TRBV7-9 and TRBJ2-4, the full variable domain reads DTGVSQNPRHKITKRGQNVTFRCDPISEHNRLYWYRQTLGQGPEFLTYFQNEAQLEKSRLLSDRFSAERPKGSFSTLEIQRTEQGDSAMYLCASSLDGGLAKNIQYFGAGTRLSVL.

The chain links TRBV6-5 to TRBJ2-2, with D possibly being TRBD1 (6 bases). Germline V lookup: CDR1 MNHEY, CDR2 SVGAGI. Trimming cost V 6 bases and J 1 base, with 9 bases left between them. The CDR3 consists of 14 residues. The CDR3 DNA sequence: TGTGCCAGCAGCCTGGGACAGAACACCGGGGAGCTGTTTTTT. Translation gives CASSLGQNTGELFF.

This chain links TRBV7-9 with TRBJ1-2, with D possibly TRBD1 on 6 matching bases. Germline CDR1 reads SEHNR; CDR2 reads FQNEAQ (reference sequence). The V end lost 4 bases, the J end lost 4 bases, and 10 bases lay between the germline ends. CDR3 length equals 13 residues. This chain's CDR3 is CASSSDSIYGYTF. In DNA, the CDR3 is TGTGCCAGCAGCTCGGACAGTATCTATGGCTACACCTTC.

The V call is TRBV6-5, the J call TRBJ1-1; no clear D gene. Germline-derived CDR1 and CDR2 are MNHEY and SVGAGI. This CDR3 region has 13 residues. V shed 4 bases and J shed 5 bases, with 11 bases lying between them. In DNA, the CDR3 is TGTGCCAGCAGTTGGGAGGGTGGGACTGAAGCTTTCTTT. This sequence encodes CASSWEGGTEAFF.